This T cell receptor beta chain was profiled in a study of T cells after yellow fever vaccination. Broader study findings: The day 0 sorted memory subsets showed almost all vaccine-responding clonotypes to be undetectable.

TCRdb called the 5' RACE reads again in MiXCR, with one record for every CDR3 protein. The table records some 49,000 distinct CDR3 sequences, around 6.4% of them present only once. V shed 2 bases, J shed 2 bases, and the junction held 4 bases outside the gene matches. The CDR3 length is 15 residues. CDR1 is GTSNPN, CDR2 SVGIG, per germline (reference sequence). The rearrangement uses TRBV30 and TRBJ2-2; 8 nucleotides align to TRBD1. Sample: PBMCs, either bulk or a sorted T-cell subset (CD4+, CD8+, memory, or dextramer-sorted; not recorded which), taken 45 days after the yellow fever booster vaccination. This TCR was recovered from a man aged 25 to 40 who received the YFV17D yellow fever vaccine. The CDR3 protein is CAWSRGQGNTGELFF. Here the CDR3 DNA reads TGTGCCTGGAGTAGAGGACAGGGAAACACCGGGGAGCTGTTTTTT.